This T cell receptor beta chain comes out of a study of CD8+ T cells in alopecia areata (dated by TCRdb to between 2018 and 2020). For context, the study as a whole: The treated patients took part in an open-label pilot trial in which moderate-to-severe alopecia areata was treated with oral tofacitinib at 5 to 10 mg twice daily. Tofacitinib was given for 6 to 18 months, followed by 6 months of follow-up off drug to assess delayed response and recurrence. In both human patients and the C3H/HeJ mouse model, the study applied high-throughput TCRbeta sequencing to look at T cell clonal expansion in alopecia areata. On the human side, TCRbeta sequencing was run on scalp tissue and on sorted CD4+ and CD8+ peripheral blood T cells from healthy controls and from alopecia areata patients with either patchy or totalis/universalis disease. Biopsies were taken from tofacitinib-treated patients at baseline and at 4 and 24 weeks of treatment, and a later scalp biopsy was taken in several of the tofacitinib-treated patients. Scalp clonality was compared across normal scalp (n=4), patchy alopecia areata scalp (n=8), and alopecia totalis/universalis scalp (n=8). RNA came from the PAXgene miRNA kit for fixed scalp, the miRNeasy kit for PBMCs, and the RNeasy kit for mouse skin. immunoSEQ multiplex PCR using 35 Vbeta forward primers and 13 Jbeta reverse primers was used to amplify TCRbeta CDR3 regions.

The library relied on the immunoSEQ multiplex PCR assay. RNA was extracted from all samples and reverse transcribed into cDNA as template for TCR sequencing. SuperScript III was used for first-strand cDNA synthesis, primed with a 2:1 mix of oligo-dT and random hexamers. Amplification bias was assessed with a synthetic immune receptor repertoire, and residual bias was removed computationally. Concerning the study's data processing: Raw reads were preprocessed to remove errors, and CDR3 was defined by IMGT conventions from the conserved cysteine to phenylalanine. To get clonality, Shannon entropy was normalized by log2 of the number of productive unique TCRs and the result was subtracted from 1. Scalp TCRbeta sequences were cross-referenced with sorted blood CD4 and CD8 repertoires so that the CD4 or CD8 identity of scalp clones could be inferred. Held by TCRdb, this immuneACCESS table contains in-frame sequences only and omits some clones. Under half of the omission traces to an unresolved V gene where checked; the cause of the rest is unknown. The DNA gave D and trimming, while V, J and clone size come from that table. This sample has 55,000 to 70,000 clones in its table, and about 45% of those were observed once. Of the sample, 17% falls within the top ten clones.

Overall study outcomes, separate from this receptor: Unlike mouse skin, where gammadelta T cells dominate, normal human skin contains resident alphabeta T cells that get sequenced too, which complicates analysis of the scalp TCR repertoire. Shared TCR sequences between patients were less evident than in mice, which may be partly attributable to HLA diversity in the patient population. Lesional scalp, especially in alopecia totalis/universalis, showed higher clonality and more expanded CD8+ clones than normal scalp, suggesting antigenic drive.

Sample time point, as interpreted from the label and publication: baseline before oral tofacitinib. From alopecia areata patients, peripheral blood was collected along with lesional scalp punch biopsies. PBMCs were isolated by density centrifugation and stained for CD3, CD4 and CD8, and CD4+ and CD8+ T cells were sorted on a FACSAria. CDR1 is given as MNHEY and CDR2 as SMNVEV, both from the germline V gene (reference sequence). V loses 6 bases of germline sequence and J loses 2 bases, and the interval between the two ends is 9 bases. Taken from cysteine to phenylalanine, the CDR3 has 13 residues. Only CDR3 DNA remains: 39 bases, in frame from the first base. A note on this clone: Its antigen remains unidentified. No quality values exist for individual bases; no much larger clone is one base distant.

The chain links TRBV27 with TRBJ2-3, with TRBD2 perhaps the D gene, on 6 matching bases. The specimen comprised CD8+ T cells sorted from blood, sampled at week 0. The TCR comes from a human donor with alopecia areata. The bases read TGTGCCAGCAGATCGGGGGTCACAGATACGCAGTATTTT. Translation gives CASRSGVTDTQYF.